This paragraph reports one TCR beta chain. Its antigen is still unknown. This record belongs to a study of response to subunit inactivated influenza vaccine. TCRdb recomputed calls from the RT-PCR reads with MiXCR, one row per CDR3 protein. Here the sample spans roughly 150,000 distinct CDR3 sequences, 11% being singletons. General study findings and limits: Few additional T cells are recruited per seasonal influenza vaccination, authors suggested.

The germline V gene has CDR1 SEHNR and CDR2 FQNEAQ (reference sequence). The CDR3 sequence is 15 residues long. V lost 5 bases to trimming and J lost 9 bases; unmatched junction nucleotides: 16. The specimen comprised non-naive T cells sorted from PBMCs, sampled about 40 days after vaccination. The chain joins TRBV7-9 to TRBJ2-7; 7 bases map to TRBD1. The origin of this receptor is a man aged 45-65 years who received an inactivated influenza vaccine. The CDR3 spells CASSPGQTDMWRQYF. DNA for the CDR3: TGTGCCAGCAGCCCGGGACAGACGGATATGTGGCGGCAGTACTTC.